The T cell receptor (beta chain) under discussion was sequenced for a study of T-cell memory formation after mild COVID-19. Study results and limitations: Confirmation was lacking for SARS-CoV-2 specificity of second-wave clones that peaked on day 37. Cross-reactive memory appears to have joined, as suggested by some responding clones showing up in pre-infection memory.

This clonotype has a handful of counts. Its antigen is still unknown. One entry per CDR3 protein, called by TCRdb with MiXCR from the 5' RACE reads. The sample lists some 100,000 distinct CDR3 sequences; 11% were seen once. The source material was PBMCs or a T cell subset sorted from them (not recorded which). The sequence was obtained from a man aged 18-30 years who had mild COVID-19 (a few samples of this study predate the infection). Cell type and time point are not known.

The CDR3 coding sequence is TGTGCCAGCAGCCCAGCGGACAGACTCACCGGGGAGCTGTTTTTT. It codes for CASSPADRLTGELFF. The gene calls are TRBV12-3 or TRBV12-4 and TRBJ2-2, with D perhaps TRBD1 (6 bases). This CDR3 is 15 amino acids long. Trimming took off 6 bases at V and 4 bases at J, with 15 bases between the two ends.